This T cell receptor beta chain was captured by sequencing in a study of spatial heterogeneity in lung cancer. As for the study in general: Each distinct TCR and UMI combination averaged more than ten appearances in raw reads. Study conclusions and caveats: Detection of ubiquitous tumor TCRs in blood was higher at resection than follow-up.

Time point reported: sample taken at primary tumor resection. The sequenced material consisted of unsorted whole RNA from tumor, nontumor lung or frozen PBMC. The donor population consisted of some 72 patients with untreated, early-stage non-small cell lung cancer. The germline V and J ends were trimmed by 6 bases and 0 bases, with 12 bases remaining between them. Looked up from germline, CDR1 is SGHTA and CDR2 is FQGTGA. The CDR3 is 15 residues long. This clonotype has more than one count but fewer than ten. The antigen remains unidentified. TCR cDNA molecules were tagged individually, and each one carried a unique molecular identifier. A single record per CDR3 protein comes from TCRdb applying MiXCR to the 5' RACE reads. The sample holds 50,000 to 65,000 distinct CDR3 sequences, 6% to 9% seen once.

The chain recombines TRBV7-3 with TRBJ2-1, with D perhaps matching TRBD2 (5 bases). The material was PBMCs, obtained at surgery. The receptor was derived from a female donor with early-stage non-small cell lung cancer. CDR3 in DNA: TGTGCCAGCAGTTTAGGACTTGTCTCCTACAATGAGCAGTTCTTC. Encoded protein: CASSLGLVSYNEQFF.